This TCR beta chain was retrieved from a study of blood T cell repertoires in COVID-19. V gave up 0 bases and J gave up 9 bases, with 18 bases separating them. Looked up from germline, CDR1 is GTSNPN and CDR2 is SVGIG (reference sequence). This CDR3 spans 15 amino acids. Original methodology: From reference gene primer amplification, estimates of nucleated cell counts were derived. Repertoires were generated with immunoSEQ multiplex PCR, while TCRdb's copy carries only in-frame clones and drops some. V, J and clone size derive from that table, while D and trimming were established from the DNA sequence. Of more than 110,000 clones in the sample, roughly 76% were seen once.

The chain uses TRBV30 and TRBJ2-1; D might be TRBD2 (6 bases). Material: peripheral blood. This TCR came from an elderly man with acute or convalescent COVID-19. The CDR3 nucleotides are TGTGCCTGGAGTGTACTGGGGGTGGGTAGCGGTGAGCAGTTCTTC. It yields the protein CAWSVLGVGSGEQFF.